Included here is one T cell receptor beta chain sequence, with context. What it binds is unknown. This sample was included in a study of T cells after yellow fever vaccination. Germline V gene sequence: CDR1 MGHRA, CDR2 YSYEKL. Trimming left V 1 base short and J 2 bases short, with 15 bases between. This CDR3 spans 17 amino acids. A universal primer site and UMIs were added as TCR cDNA was made by 5'RACE template switching. TCRdb re-called the 5' RACE reads with MiXCR, one entry per CDR3 protein. The sample carries about 310,000 distinct CDR3 sequences, 3.6% recorded once. Regarding the study as a whole: Although the secondary response was weaker, it peaked faster, at day 5 versus 15.

The rearrangement uses TRBV4-1 and TRBJ1-5; D not resolved. Sequencing was performed on PBMCs, taken on the day of the yellow fever booster vaccination. This clonotype was sampled from a man aged 18 to 30 who received the YFV17D yellow fever vaccine. CDR3: CASSQVNGPAGNQPQHF. The DNA of the CDR3 is TGCGCCAGCAGCCAAGTGAATGGGCCGGCGGGCAATCAGCCCCAGCATTTT.